This entry lists 15 T cell receptor beta chains sequenced from one sample in a study of blood T cell repertoires in COVID-19. Some clones are missing from TCRdb's copy, which holds only in-frame ones; the method was immunoSEQ multiplex PCR. The repertoire holds 210,000 or so clones, 84% seen once, with under 2% in the top ten. The material sequenced was PBMCs or T cells enriched from blood (not recorded which). The receptors come from a man in his sixties who had recovered from COVID-19.

CDR3 loop: CASSLLPGLRSGDTQYF. The CDR3 DNA sequence: TGTGCCAGCAGCTTACTACCGGGACTTAGGTCGGGAGATACGCAGTATTTT. The genes are TRBV7-8 and TRBJ2-3, with D possibly being TRBD2 (6 bases). The CDR3 has 17 residues. Germline V gene sequence: CDR1 SGHVS, CDR2 FQNEAQ. V was clipped by 2 bases and J by 5 bases, with 20 bases between them. Looking up the rest from reference TRBV7-8 and TRBJ2-3 gives the full variable domain: GAGVSQSPRYKVAKRGQDVALRCDPISGHVSLFWYQQALGQGPEFLTYFQNEAQLDKSGLPSDRFFAERPEGSVSTLKIQRTQQEDSAVYLCASSLLPGLRSGDTQYFGPGTRLTVL.

This clone appeared a single time. This chain uses TRBV5-1 with TRBJ1-1, with 9 bases matching TRBD1. The ends lost 4 bases at V and 1 base at J; junction bases unmatched: 8. The CDR3 has 16 residues. Germline CDR1 is SGHRS and CDR2 is YFSETQ. CDR3 loop: CASSITGGVGNTEAFF. As DNA, the CDR3 is TGCGCCAGCAGCATTACAGGGGGCGTGGGGAACACTGAAGCTTTCTTT.

This clone came up a few times. The J gene is TRBJ2-2, the V gene TRBV7-3; maybe TRBD1 (6 bases). Germline CDR1 and CDR2: SGHTA and FQGTGA. The germline V and J ends were trimmed by 3 bases and 7 bases, with 12 bases remaining between them. There are 14 residues in the CDR3. The CDR3, as DNA: TGTGCCAGCAGCTTTACAGGGTATGGCGGGGAGCTGTTTTTT. Amino acids: CASSFTGYGGELFF.

V is TRBV7-9 and J is TRBJ2-5, with 7 bases identical to TRBD2. The V and J ends lost 7 bases and 9 bases, in that order; junction bases with no gene match: 14. The CDR3 covers 14 residues. From germline, CDR1 is SEHNR and CDR2 FQNEAQ (reference sequence). The CDR3 is CASNVGVQAGAQYF. In nucleotides, the CDR3 is TGTGCCAGCAACGTAGGAGTACAGGCGGGGGCCCAGTACTTC.

V usage is TRBV7-9 and J usage is TRBJ2-1; 8 nucleotides agree with TRBD1. Germline V gene lookup returns CDR1 SEHNR and CDR2 FQNEAQ (reference sequence). The V gene end was trimmed by 5 bases and the J gene end by 5 bases; junction bases not matched to a gene: 5. The CDR3 contains 14 residues. The chain's CDR3 is CASSPTDRDNEQFF. CDR3 DNA sequence: TGTGCCAGCAGCCCTACGGACAGGGACAATGAGCAGTTCTTC.

The chain links TRBV11-2 to TRBJ1-1, with 7 bases identical to TRBD1. V shed 5 bases, J shed 6 bases, and the junction held 9 bases outside the gene matches. CDR1 is SGHAT and CDR2 is FQNNGV in the germline V gene. CDR3 size: 14 residues. The CDR3 DNA reads TGTGCCAGCAGCACTTTAACTGGGACAGCTGAAGCTTTCTTT. It translates to CASSTLTGTAEAFF.

V and J are TRBV3-1 (or the pseudogene TRBV3-2) and TRBJ1-1, with 7 bases that match TRBD1. The V and J ends lost 3 bases and 5 bases, in that order; junction bases with no gene match: 6. The CDR3 contains 14 residues. Germline assignment: CDR1 LGHDT and CDR2 YNNKEL (reference sequence). CDR3 residues: CASSQRGQRTEAFF. The CDR3 bases are TGTGCCAGCAGCCAGAGGGGGCAGAGAACTGAAGCTTTCTTT.

The chain has TRBV19 and TRBJ2-5; 11 nucleotides agree with TRBD1. The CDR3 loop spans 16 amino acids. The V segment lost 6 bases and the J segment 1 base; nucleotides outside the gene matches: 7. Germline V gene data show CDR1 as LNHDA and CDR2 as SQIVND (reference sequence). The CDR3 is CASSQAGTGGQETQYF. The CDR3 nucleotides are TGTGCCAGTAGCCAGGCCGGGACAGGGGGCCAAGAGACCCAGTACTTC.

This clone appeared a single time. The chain combines TRBV11-2 with TRBJ2-5, with 9 bases matching TRBD2. Trimming cost V 2 bases and J 4 bases; bases outside gene matches: 8. Germline CDR1 SGHAT, CDR2 FQNNGV. The CDR3 contains 16 residues. This chain's CDR3 is CASSLITAGGTETQYF. CDR3 nucleotide sequence: TGTGCCAGCAGCTTAATCACGGCGGGGGGGACAGAGACCCAGTACTTC.

This clone was counted a single time. The rearrangement links TRBV10-3 to TRBJ1-6; the match to TRBD1 covers 8 bases. J was trimmed by 6 bases and V by 6 bases; bases with no gene match: 4. The CDR3 loop spans 14 amino acids. Germline values: CDR1 ENHRY, CDR2 SYGVKD. The CDR3 DNA reads TGTGCCATCAGACCAGGACAGGGTAATTCACCCCTCCACTTT. Protein sequence: CAIRPGQGNSPLHF.

This chain joins TRBV29-1 and TRBJ2-2; 8 bases align to TRBD1. The junction had 9 bases not matched to a gene; V was cut back by 6 bases and J by 6 bases. This CDR3 is built from 14 residues. The germline V gene encodes CDR1 SQVTM and CDR2 ANQGSEA. This CDR3 reads CSVTGARNAGELFF. CDR3 nucleotides: TGCAGCGTGACAGGGGCTCGAAACGCCGGGGAGCTGTTTTTT.

This chain connects TRBV11-2 to TRBJ2-7, with 9 nucleotides matching TRBD2. The CDR3 has 15 amino acids. With 4 bases clipped from V and 0 bases from J, the junction kept 4 bases outside the gene matches. Germline-derived CDR1 and CDR2 are SGHAT and FQNNGV. CDR3 coding DNA: TGTGCCAGCAGCTCAGGACTAGCGTACTCCTACGAGCAGTACTTC. It encodes CASSSGLAYSYEQYF.

This rearrangement joins TRBV12-3 or TRBV12-4 to TRBJ1-1, with 8 bases matching TRBD1. The CDR3 covers 13 residues. V lost 5 bases to trimming and J lost 12 bases; unmatched junction nucleotides: 11. The CDR3 DNA follows: TGTGCCAGCAGTCCAATACAGGGGGTCGAAACTTTCTTT. Translating gives CASSPIQGVETFF.

CDR3 DNA: TGCGCCAGCAGCTTGATGGGGGCAGAGGTGGAGACCCAGTACTTC. The encoded protein is CASSLMGAEVETQYF. The chain employs TRBV5-1 and TRBJ2-5; tentative D call: TRBD1 (6 bases). V was trimmed by 1 base and J by 5 bases, leaving 15 bases between them. Germline CDR1 and CDR2: SGHRS and YFSETQ. CDR3 length: 15 amino acids.

J is TRBJ2-3 and V is TRBV30; TRBD1 might be the D (6 bases). This CDR3 has 12 residues. V lost 3 bases and J 6 bases, leaving 10 bases between the germline ends. Germline CDR1 is GTSNPN and CDR2 is SVGIG (reference sequence). The CDR3 here is CAWSGRGDTQYF. As DNA, the CDR3 is TGTGCCTGGAGCGGCAGGGGTGATACGCAGTATTTT.